The next 20 T cell receptor beta chains were all read from a single sample in a study of beta chain features in type 1 diabetes. The investigators reverse transcribed all of the isolated RNA, so they sequenced expressed TCRB transcripts. Produced via immunoSEQ multiplex PCR; TCRdb's table is partial and in-frame only. The sample holds fewer than 900,000 clones, roughly a sixth seen once. What was sequenced was naive CD4+ T cells from blood. The receptor set was obtained from a woman aged 18-29 years in good health.

The sample holds one count of this clone. This sequence joins TRBV4-1 and TRBJ2-6; a possible D gene is TRBD1 (7 bases). This CDR3 has 19 residues. From germline, CDR1 is MGHRA and CDR2 YSYEKL. The V and J ends lost 6 bases and 1 base respectively, with 22 bases between them. Written as DNA, the CDR3 is TGCGCCAGCAGTCGCGGGACAGCCGTTCTAAGATCTGGGGCCAACGTCCTGACTTTC. Amino acid sequence: CASSRGTAVLRSGANVLTF.

Of note for this clone: An end of the junction differs from the germline gene, which may be a read error. The V call is TRBV6-1, the J call TRBJ2-1; 7 bases agree with TRBD2. CDR3 length: 15 residues. Looked up from germline, CDR1 is MNHNS and CDR2 is SASEGT. The CDR3 reads CASIEGASGYNEQFF. The CDR3 nucleotides are TGTGCCAGCATTGAAGGCGCTAGCGGATACAATGAGCAGTTCTTC.

The V and J genes are TRBV28 and TRBJ1-5; D call uncertain. Trimming pared 7 bases from V and 0 bases from J, leaving 10 bases between. This CDR3 region has 14 residues. Germline values: CDR1 MDHEN, CDR2 SYDVKM. CDR3 protein: CASTLVGSNQPQHF. Here the CDR3 DNA reads TGTGCCAGCACCCTCGTGGGTAGCAATCAGCCCCAGCATTTT.

The V call is TRBV7-8, the J call TRBJ2-7; possibly TRBD1 for D (5 bases). Trimming took 1 base from V and 7 from J, leaving 11 bases between them. The CDR3 sequence is 13 residues long. Germline V gives CDR1 SGHVS, CDR2 FQNEAQ. In nucleotides, the CDR3 is TGTGCCAGCAGCTTAGTTGGGGCGGCGGAGCAGTACTTC. It encodes CASSLVGAAEQYF.

The chain recombines TRBV20-1 with TRBJ2-5; D is uncertain. The end of the DNA fits TRBJ2-7 better, so the J call may be wrong. The CDR3 has 11 amino acids. Germline CDR1 DFQATT, CDR2 SNEGSKA (reference sequence). CDR3 bases: TGCAGTGCCCCTACACGCTACGAGCAGTACTTC. The encoded protein is CSAPTRYEQYF.

V and J are TRBV4-2 and TRBJ2-7; the D call may be TRBD1 or TRBD2 (6 bases each). This CDR3 is 12 amino acids long. Trimming shortened V by 4 bases and J by 7 bases, and 11 bases separated the two germline ends. CDR1 is LGHNA and CDR2 is YNFKEQ in the germline V gene. Written as DNA, the CDR3 is TGTGCCAGCAGCCCCCAAGGGGGGGAGCAGTACTTC. This translates into CASSPQGGEQYF.

This chain connects TRBV5-4 to TRBJ2-5, with 10 positions matching TRBD1. Germline V gene data show CDR1 as SGHNT and CDR2 as YYREEE (reference sequence). This CDR3 spans 15 amino acids. The V gene end was trimmed by 4 bases and the J gene end by 5 bases; junction bases not matched to a gene: 8. The CDR3 bases are TGTGCCAGCAGCACCAGACAGGGGGCGGGGGAGACCCAGTACTTC. Protein: CASSTRQGAGETQYF.

The chain couples TRBV15 to TRBJ1-5; D unclear. The germline V gene has CDR1 LNHNV and CDR2 YYDKDF (reference sequence). The V end lost 0 bases, the J end lost 5 bases, and 5 bases lay between the germline ends. The CDR3 extends over 13 amino acids. CDR3 loop: CATSRDKDQPQHF. The DNA of the CDR3 is TGTGCCACCAGCAGAGATAAGGATCAGCCCCAGCATTTT.

The genes are TRBV10-3 and TRBJ2-7, with 7 positions matching TRBD1. Germline loops: CDR1 ENHRY, CDR2 SYGVKD. The CDR3 runs to 12 residues. The trim removed 10 bases at V and 0 bases at J, leaving 3 bases unmatched. The CDR3 spells CATQGSSYEQYF. The CDR3 DNA reads as TGTGCCACACAGGGGAGCTCCTACGAGCAGTACTTC.

The rearrangement uses TRBV6-5 and TRBJ2-7, with 11 nucleotides matching TRBD2. This CDR3 has 15 amino acids. The germline CDR1 and CDR2 sequences are MNHEY and SVGAGI. Germline trimming cut 4 bases from V and 6 bases from J; bases unmatched to any gene: 8. For the CDR3, the DNA is TGTGCCAGCAGTTCTTTTAGCGGGAGGGCCTCCGAGCAGTACTTC. The encoded protein is CASSSFSGRASEQYF.

This clone was detected only a few times. This rearrangement joins TRBV23-1 to TRBJ2-5; a weak D match, TRBD1 (5 bases). TRBV23-1 is an ORF for which the function is uncertain. There are 14 residues in the CDR3. Trimming took 6 bases from V and 0 from J, leaving 11 bases between them. Written as DNA, the CDR3 is TGCGCCAGCAGCCCCCGACAGTACCAAGAGACCCAGTACTTC. Protein product: CASSPRQYQETQYF.

This clone was found a few times. The J gene is TRBJ2-7, the V gene TRBV5-8; TRBD1 or TRBD2 may be the D gene (5 bases each). Germline CDR1 SGHTS, CDR2 YDEGEE. With 4 bases removed from V and 6 bases from J, the gap between germline ends came to 20 bases. CDR3 size: 15 residues. The CDR3 spells CASSISREGTREQYF. CDR3 coding DNA: TGTGCCAGCAGCATCTCCCGAGAGGGGACGCGCGAGCAGTACTTC.

The genes are TRBV5-6 and TRBJ1-2; D remains unclear. The CDR3 is 15 amino acids. CDR1 and CDR2 from the germline V gene are SGHDT and YYEEEE. Trimming shortened V by 4 bases and J by 3 bases, and 16 bases separated the two germline ends. CDR3 sequence: CASSRQSWQDYGYTF. For the CDR3, the DNA is TGTGCCAGCAGCCGCCAGTCGTGGCAGGACTATGGCTACACCTTC. The variable domain in full, with the rest retrieved from reference TRBV5-6 and TRBJ1-2, is DAGVTQSPTHLIKTRGQQVTLRCSPKSGHDTVSWYQQALGQGPQFIFQYYEEEERQRGNFPDRFSGHQFPNYSSELNVNALLLGDSALYLCASSRQSWQDYGYTFGSGTRLTVV.

The V call is TRBV6-1, the J call TRBJ1-2, with 9 positions matching TRBD1. With 4 bases clipped from V and 1 base from J, the junction kept 7 bases outside the gene matches. Germline V gene sequence: CDR1 MNHNS, CDR2 SASEGT. This CDR3 region has 16 residues. CDR3 protein: CASSVMRGQGNYGYTF. The CDR3 bases are TGTGCCAGCAGTGTGATGAGGGGACAGGGTAACTATGGCTACACCTTC.

Note on this clone: Its ends do not fully match the called genes, so a read error is possible. Additional DNA sequences in this sample encode the identical CDR3. V is TRBV7-3 and J is TRBJ2-3, with D tentatively TRBD2 (5 bases). The CDR3 contains 15 residues. Germline V gene lookup returns CDR1 SGHTA and CDR2 FQGTGA. Here the CDR3 reads CASSSERLSTDTQYF. The CDR3 DNA reads TGTGCCAGCAGCTCAGAGCGGCTTAGCACAGATACACAGTATTTT.

This clone has a handful of counts. The chain employs TRBV7-9 and TRBJ2-2; tentative D call: TRBD1 (5 bases). The ends were cut back, 5 bases at V and 3 bases at J, with 13 bases in the middle. From germline, CDR1 is SEHNR and CDR2 FQNEAQ (reference sequence). This CDR3 region has 15 residues. The CDR3 is CASSIPDKHTGELFF. The CDR3 DNA sequence: TGTGCCAGCAGCATTCCGGACAAACACACCGGGGAGCTGTTTTTT.

The chain recombines TRBV21-1 with TRBJ1-1; the listed D gene, TRBD1, was not tested against the DNA. TRBV21-1 is a recognized pseudogene. The CDR3 extends over 16 amino acids. The CDR3 sequence is CASPSGTVAGDTEAFF. In DNA form, the CDR3 reads TGTGCCAGCCCCTCCGGGACAGTCGCCGGGGACACTGAAGCTTTCTTT.

This clone was observed a few times. The chain couples TRBV15 to TRBJ2-7; D is possibly TRBD2 (5 bases). The CDR3 extends over 14 amino acids. Trimming took 5 bases from V and 2 from J, leaving 13 bases between them. Germline CDR1 and CDR2: LNHNV and YYDKDF (reference sequence). CDR3 loop: CATSASGGTYEQYF. DNA for the CDR3: TGTGCCACCAGCGCCAGCGGCGGAACCTACGAGCAGTACTTC.

The V call is TRBV29-1, the J call TRBJ2-5, with 9 nucleotides matching TRBD1. The V and J ends lost 7 bases and 9 bases, in that order; junction bases with no gene match: 9. Germline loops: CDR1 SQVTM, CDR2 ANQGSEA. The CDR3 is made up of 12 amino acids. The CDR3 DNA reads TGCAGCGGCGGGGGACAGGGTTGGGCCCAGTACTTC. Amino acids: CSGGGQGWAQYF.

This clone was found a few times. The chain couples TRBV11-2 to TRBJ2-1; weak D call: TRBD1 (5 bases). The CDR3 loop spans 12 amino acids. Trimming took off 5 bases at V and 8 bases at J, with 10 bases between the two ends. Germline V gene data show CDR1 as SGHAT and CDR2 as FQNNGV. In nucleotides, the CDR3 is TGTGCCAGCAGCCTCAGGGTCTATGAGCAGTTCTTC. Its protein is CASSLRVYEQFF. Based on the CDR3 plus reference TRBV11-2 and TRBJ2-1, the full variable domain is EAGVAQSPRYKIIEKRQSVAFWCNPISGHATLYWYQQILGQGPKLLIQFQNNGVVDDSQLPKDRFSAERLKGVDSTLKIQPAKLEDSAVYLCASSLRVYEQFFGPGTRLTVL.